The 8 T cell receptor beta chains reported below all come from one sample, sequenced in a study of cytomegalovirus exposure and HLA in healthy donors. The study ran its PCR with 60 Vbeta and 13 Jbeta primers. Produced via immunoSEQ multiplex PCR; TCRdb's table is partial and in-frame only. Counted here are under 200,000 clones, around 80% occurring once; the ten biggest clones make up roughly 1.6%. The specimen sequenced was PBMCs. The receptors shown here come from a man aged 35-49 years in good health and CMV-seronegative.

The chain employs TRBV5-1 and TRBJ2-3; 13 bases are a match to TRBD2. The CDR3 loop spans 16 amino acids. Trimming took 4 bases from V and 4 from J; bases not matched to a gene: 6. CDR1 and CDR2 from the germline V gene are SGHRS and YFSETQ. The CDR3 loop reads CASSTGLAGEADTQYF. DNA of the CDR3: TGCGCCAGCAGCACCGGACTAGCGGGAGAAGCAGATACGCAGTATTTT.

The CDR3 DNA sequence: TGCAGCGTTGGAACGACAGGGGCCACTGAAGCTTTCTTT. Its protein product is CSVGTTGATEAFF. The rearrangement uses TRBV29-1 and TRBJ1-1; 8 bases agree with TRBD1. Germline loops: CDR1 SQVTM, CDR2 ANQGSEA. J lost 4 bases, V lost 4 bases, and 5 bases had no gene match. The CDR3 spans 13 residues.

This clone was seen once. This chain uses TRBV9 with TRBJ2-3, with 7 positions matching TRBD2. CDR1 is SGDLS, CDR2 YYNGEE, per germline. The CDR3 extends over 14 amino acids. The V and J ends lost 3 bases and 1 base, in that order; junction bases with no gene match: 2. CDR3 nucleotides: TGTGCCAGCAGCGACGCGGGAGGCACAGATACGCAGTATTTT. This codes for CASSDAGGTDTQYF.

This sequence joins TRBV19 and TRBJ1-2, with D tentatively TRBD1 (6 bases). Trimming shortened V by 2 bases and J by 6 bases, and 19 bases separated the two germline ends. Germline V CDR1 and CDR2: LNHDA, SQIVND (reference sequence). This CDR3 is built from 16 residues. The CDR3 coding sequence is TGTGCCAGTAGTATACTTTCCGCAGGGGCGGGAGATGGCTACACCTTC. Amino acids: CASSILSAGAGDGYTF.

This clone was seen only once. V is TRBV9 and J is TRBJ2-1; D perhaps matches TRBD1 (6 bases). The length of the CDR3 is 15 residues. CDR1 is SGDLS and CDR2 is YYNGEE in the germline V gene. V lost 2 bases and J lost 0, with 9 bases in between. The CDR3 DNA sequence: TGTGCCAGCAGCGTGGGGGCTGACTCCTACAATGAGCAGTTCTTC. Its protein is CASSVGADSYNEQFF.

The CDR3 reads CASSSILAGGRNEQFF. DNA of the CDR3: TGTGCCAGCAGCTCAATACTAGCGGGAGGCCGAAATGAGCAGTTCTTC. The chain recombines TRBV7-9 with TRBJ2-1, with 12 bases matching TRBD2. The CDR3 extends over 16 amino acids. The germline V gene encodes CDR1 SEHNR and CDR2 FQNEAQ (reference sequence). V lost 4 bases and J lost 7; bases outside the gene matches: 8. The full variable domain, rest sourced from reference TRBV7-9 and TRBJ2-1, is DTGVSQNPRHKITKRGQNVTFRCDPISEHNRLYWYRQTLGQGPEFLTYFQNEAQLEKSRLLSDRFSAERPKGSFSTLEIQRTEQGDSAMYLCASSSILAGGRNEQFFGPGTRLTVL.

This chain connects TRBV27 to TRBJ2-3, with 7 positions matching TRBD2. Germline V gives CDR1 MNHEY, CDR2 SMNVEV (reference sequence). The length of the CDR3 is 15 residues. V shed 5 bases and J 3 bases; nucleotides not matched to a gene: 8. The CDR3 DNA reads TGTGCCAGCAGTCTCACTAGCGACGAGACAGATACGCAGTATTTT. The encoded protein is CASSLTSDETDTQYF.

The rearrangement uses TRBV5-1 and TRBJ2-5; perhaps TRBD2 as D (6 bases). Per the germline V gene, CDR1 is SGHRS and CDR2 is YFSETQ. V lost 0 bases and J 5 bases, leaving 14 bases between the germline ends. This CDR3 is built from 15 residues. The CDR3 here is CASSLGTPEGETQYF. The CDR3 region has the DNA TGCGCCAGCAGCTTGGGGACTCCGGAGGGGGAGACCCAGTACTTC.